The entry below gives a single T cell receptor beta chain sequence along with its context. Its specificity is unknown. The length of the CDR3 is 12 residues. V was pared by 6 bases and J by 4 bases, with 2 bases of the junction left unmatched. Per the germline V gene, CDR1 is MDHEN and CDR2 is SYDVKM. The entry originates in a study of radiotherapy plus CTLA-4 blockade in lung cancer. Across the study: Objective response was observed in around a sixth of patients, and disease control in just over 30%. Findings and caveats of the study: Per reports, early blood T cell clone dynamics, plus interferon-beta, forecast response most strongly. Expansion in blood of tumor-derived TCR clones was seen after radiotherapy plus ipilimumab.

Generated by immunoSEQ multiplex PCR, the TCRdb table keeps only in-frame clones and is missing some. Among roughly 92,000 clones listed, 86% were seen once. J is TRBJ1-1 and V is TRBV28; 7 bases align to TRBD1. The TCR was taken from a human donor with non-small cell lung cancer who had a partial response to radiotherapy plus ipilimumab. The specimen was peripheral blood, collected from a patient treated with radiotherapy plus ipilimumab. This CDR3 reads CASRQGGTEAFF. CDR3 bases: TGTGCCAGCAGGCAGGGGGGCACTGAAGCTTTCTTT.